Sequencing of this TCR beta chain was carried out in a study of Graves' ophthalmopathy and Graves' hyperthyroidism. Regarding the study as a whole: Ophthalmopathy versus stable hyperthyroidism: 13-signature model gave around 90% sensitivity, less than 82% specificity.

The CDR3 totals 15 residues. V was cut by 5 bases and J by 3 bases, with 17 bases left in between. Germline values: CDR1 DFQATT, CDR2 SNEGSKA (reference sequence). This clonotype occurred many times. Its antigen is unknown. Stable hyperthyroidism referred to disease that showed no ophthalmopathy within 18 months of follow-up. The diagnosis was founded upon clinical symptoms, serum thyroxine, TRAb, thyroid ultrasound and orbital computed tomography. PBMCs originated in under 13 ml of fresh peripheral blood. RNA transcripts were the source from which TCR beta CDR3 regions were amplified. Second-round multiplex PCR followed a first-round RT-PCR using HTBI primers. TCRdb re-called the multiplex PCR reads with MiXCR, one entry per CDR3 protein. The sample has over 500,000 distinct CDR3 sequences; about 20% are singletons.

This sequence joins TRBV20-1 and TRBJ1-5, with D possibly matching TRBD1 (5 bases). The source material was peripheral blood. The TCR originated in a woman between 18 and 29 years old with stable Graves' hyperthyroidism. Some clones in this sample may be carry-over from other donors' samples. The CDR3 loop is CSAVTWAGTNQPQHF. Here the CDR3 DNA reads TGCAGTGCTGTAACCTGGGCAGGGACCAATCAGCCCCAGCATTTT.